The clone carrying this T cell receptor beta chain was counted many times. This sample is part of a study of T cells after yellow fever vaccination. TCRdb re-called the 5' RACE reads with MiXCR, one entry per CDR3 protein. The sample includes approximately 250,000 distinct CDR3 sequences, approximately 3.6% seen only once; the top ten take about 20%. This CDR3 is built from 13 residues. Germline assignment: CDR1 MNHEY and CDR2 SVGEGT. V lost 8 bases to trimming and J lost 4 bases; unmatched junction nucleotides: 7. The chain has TRBV6-2 or TRBV6-3 and TRBJ1-1, with 7 positions matching TRBD1. The source was PBMCs, collected 15 days after the yellow fever booster vaccination. The source is a man between 18 and 29 years old who received the YFV17D yellow fever vaccine. The CDR3 bases are TGTGCCAGCGCTTTACAGGGGCTCACTGAAGCTTTCTTT. Translation gives CASALQGLTEAFF.